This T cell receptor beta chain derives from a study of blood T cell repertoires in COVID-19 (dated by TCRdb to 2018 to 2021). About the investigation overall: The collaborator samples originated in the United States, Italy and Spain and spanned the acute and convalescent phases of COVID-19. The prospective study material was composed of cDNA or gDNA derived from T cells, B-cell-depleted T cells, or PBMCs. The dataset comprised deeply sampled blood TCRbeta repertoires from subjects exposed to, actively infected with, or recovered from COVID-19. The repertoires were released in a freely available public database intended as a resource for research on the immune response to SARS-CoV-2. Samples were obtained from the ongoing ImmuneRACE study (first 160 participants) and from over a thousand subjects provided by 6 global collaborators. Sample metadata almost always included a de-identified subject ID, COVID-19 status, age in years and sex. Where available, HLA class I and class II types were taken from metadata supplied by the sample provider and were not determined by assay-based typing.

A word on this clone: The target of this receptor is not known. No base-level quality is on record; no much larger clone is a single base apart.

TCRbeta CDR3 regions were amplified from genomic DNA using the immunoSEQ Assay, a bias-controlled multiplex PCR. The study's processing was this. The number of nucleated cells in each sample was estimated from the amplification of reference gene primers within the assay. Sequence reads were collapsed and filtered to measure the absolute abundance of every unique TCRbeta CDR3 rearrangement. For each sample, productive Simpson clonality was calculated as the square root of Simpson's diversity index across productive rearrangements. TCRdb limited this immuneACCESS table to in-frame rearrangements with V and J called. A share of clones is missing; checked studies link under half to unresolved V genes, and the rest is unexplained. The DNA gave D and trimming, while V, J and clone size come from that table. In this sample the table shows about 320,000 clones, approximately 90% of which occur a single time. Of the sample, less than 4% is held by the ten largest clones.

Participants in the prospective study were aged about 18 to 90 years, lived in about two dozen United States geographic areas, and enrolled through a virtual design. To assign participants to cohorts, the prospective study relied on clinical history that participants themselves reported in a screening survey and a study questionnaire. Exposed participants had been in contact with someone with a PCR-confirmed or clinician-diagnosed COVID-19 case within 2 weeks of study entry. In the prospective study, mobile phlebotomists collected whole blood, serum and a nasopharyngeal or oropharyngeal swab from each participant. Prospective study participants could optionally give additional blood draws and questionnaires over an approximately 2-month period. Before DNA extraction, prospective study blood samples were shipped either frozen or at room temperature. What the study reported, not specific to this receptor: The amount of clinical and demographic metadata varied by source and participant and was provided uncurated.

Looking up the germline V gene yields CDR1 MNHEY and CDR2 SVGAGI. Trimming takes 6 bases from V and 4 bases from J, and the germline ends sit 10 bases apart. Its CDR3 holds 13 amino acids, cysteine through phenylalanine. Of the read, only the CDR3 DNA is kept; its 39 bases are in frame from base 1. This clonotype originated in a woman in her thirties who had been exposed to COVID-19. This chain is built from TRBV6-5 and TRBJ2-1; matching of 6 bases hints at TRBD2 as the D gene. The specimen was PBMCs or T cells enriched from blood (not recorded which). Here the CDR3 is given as CASRPREYNEQFF. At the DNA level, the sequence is TGTGCCAGCAGACCCCGGGAGTACAATGAGCAGTTCTTC.